This entry is about one T cell receptor (beta chain). Its target is not known. These data are taken from a study of T cell therapy after organ transplantation. Study background: Therapy products were autologous CMV-specific T cells, peptide-expanded for roughly two weeks. Study-wide findings and caveats: Lower pretherapy CD8 clonality went with larger post-therapy fold change.

CDR3 length: 11 amino acids. The germline V and J ends were trimmed by 0 bases and 7 bases, with 4 bases remaining between them. The germline V gene encodes CDR1 SGHNT and CDR2 YYREEE (reference sequence). The table came from immunoSEQ multiplex PCR; TCRdb's copy has only in-frame clones and leaves some out. The table lists 1,500 to 2,000 clones, around 73% of them singletons. The TCR sequence derives from a human patient who had received a solid organ transplant and had CMV disease. The chain employs TRBV5-4 and TRBJ1-1; the D is unclear. Source: CD8+ T cells from blood, taken before autologous CMV-specific T cell therapy. CDR3 in DNA: TGTGCCAGCAGCTTGGCTGGTGAAGCTTTCTTT. Its translation: CASSLAGEAFF. Drawing the rest from reference TRBV5-4 and TRBJ1-1, the complete variable domain is ETGVTQSPTHLIKTRGQQVTLRCSSQSGHNTVSWYQQALGQGPQFIFQYYREEENGRGNFPPRFSGLQFPNYSSELNVNALELDDSALYLCASSLAGEAFFGQGTRLTVV.